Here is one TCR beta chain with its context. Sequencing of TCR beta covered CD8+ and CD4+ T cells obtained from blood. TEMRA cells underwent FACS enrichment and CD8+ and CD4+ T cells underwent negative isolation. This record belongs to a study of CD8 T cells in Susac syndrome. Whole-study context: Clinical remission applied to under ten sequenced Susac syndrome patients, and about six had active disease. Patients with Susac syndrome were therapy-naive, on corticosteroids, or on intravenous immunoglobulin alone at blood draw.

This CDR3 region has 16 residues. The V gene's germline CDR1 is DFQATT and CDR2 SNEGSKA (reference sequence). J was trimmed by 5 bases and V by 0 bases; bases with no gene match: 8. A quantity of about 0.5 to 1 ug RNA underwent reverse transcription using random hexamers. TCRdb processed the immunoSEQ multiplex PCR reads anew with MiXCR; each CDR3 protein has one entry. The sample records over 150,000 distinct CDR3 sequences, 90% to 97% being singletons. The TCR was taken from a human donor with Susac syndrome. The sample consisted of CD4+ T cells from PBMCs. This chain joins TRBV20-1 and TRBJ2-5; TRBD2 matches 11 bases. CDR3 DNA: TGCAGTGCTAGAGATCTACTAGCGGGAGTCGACGAGACCCAGTACTTC. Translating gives CSARDLLAGVDETQYF.